The 31 T cell receptor beta chains below come from one sample, sequenced in a study of T cells in Graves' hyperthyroidism and ophthalmopathy. Researchers took RNA transcripts and amplified the TCR beta CDR3 regions from them. First-round RT-PCR of the TCR CDR3 relied on the HTBI primer set. TCRdb itself ran the multiplex PCR reads through MiXCR, one entry per CDR3 protein. Of around 300,000 distinct CDR3 sequences listed, about 15% are singletons. Sample: blood. These receptors were obtained from a woman aged 30 to 39 with Graves' hyperthyroidism.

The rearrangement uses TRBV28 and TRBJ2-1, with D possibly being TRBD1 (5 bases). The CDR3 runs 15 residues. Germline values: CDR1 MDHEN, CDR2 SYDVKM. V gave up 5 bases and J gave up 10 bases, with 21 bases separating them. The CDR3 coding sequence is TGTGCCAGCAGTCTTGACAGAATGGCCTCTATGGAGCAGTTCTTC. Amino acid sequence: CASSLDRMASMEQFF.

This clonotype was observed at least ten times. At one boundary the junction diverges from the germline segment, which might be a read error. The chain uses TRBV28 and TRBJ1-5, with no clear D. CDR1 and CDR2 (germline): MDHEN, SYDVKM. This CDR3 has 13 residues. The CDR3 is CASRIDGNRPQHF. The CDR3 bases are TGTGCCAGCAGGATAGACGGAAATCGGCCCCAGCATTTT.

This clonotype was detected ten times or more. The CDR3 spells CASRSGTGYQPQHF. In DNA, the CDR3 is TGTGCCAGCAGATCCGGGACAGGGTATCAGCCCCAGCATTTT. This chain connects TRBV12-3 or TRBV12-4 to TRBJ1-5; 9 bases match TRBD1. This CDR3 has 14 residues. The ends lost 6 bases at V and 5 bases at J; junction bases unmatched: 5.

The gene calls are TRBV7-3 and TRBJ2-1; tentatively, D is TRBD1 or TRBD2 (5 bases each). V lost 5 bases, J lost 7 bases, and 21 bases lay in between. There are 16 residues in the CDR3. In germline, CDR1 is SGHTA, CDR2 FQGTGA. In DNA, the CDR3 is TGTGCCAGCAGCGCAATACAGCGTGGGGGAAGGAATGAGCAGTTCTTC. Its protein product is CASSAIQRGGRNEQFF.

Only a few counts were recorded for this clonotype. The J gene is TRBJ2-1, the V gene TRBV29-1; the D is unclear. The CDR3 contains 13 residues. Trimming stripped 4 bases from V and 0 bases from J, with 7 bases between. Germline V lookup: CDR1 SQVTM, CDR2 ANQGSEA. CDR3 DNA: TGCAGCGTTGTTCAGAACTCCTACAATGAGCAGTTCTTC. This sequence encodes CSVVQNSYNEQFF.

This clonotype was observed a few times. The chain employs TRBV20-1 and TRBJ2-7, with TRBD1 matching over 7 bases. The CDR3 sequence is 14 residues long. CDR1 and CDR2 (germline): DFQATT, SNEGSKA (reference sequence). After removal of 2 bases from V and 2 bases from J, the junction contained 6 bases not matched to a gene. CDR3 residues: CSARSLQGAYEQYF. The CDR3 DNA sequence: TGCAGTGCTAGAAGTTTGCAGGGGGCCTACGAGCAGTACTTC.

J is TRBJ2-1 and V is TRBV27; D is unresolved. The CDR3 spans 13 residues. The ends were cut back, 3 bases at V and 9 bases at J, with 12 bases in the middle. Per germline, CDR1 MNHEY and CDR2 SMNVEV (reference sequence). CDR3 region: CASSLTRWGEQFF. DNA for the CDR3: TGTGCCAGCAGTTTGACGCGGTGGGGTGAGCAGTTCTTC.

This rearrangement joins TRBV5-6 to TRBJ2-3; TRBD1 aligns across 7 bases. The V segment lost 1 base and the J segment 4 bases; nucleotides outside the gene matches: 9. This CDR3 is 16 amino acids long. Germline-derived CDR1 and CDR2 are SGHDT and YYEEEE. CDR3: CASSLLTGVRADTQYF. CDR3 sequence (DNA): TGTGCCAGCAGCTTGCTAACAGGGGTGAGGGCAGATACGCAGTATTTT.

This clonotype was detected ten times or more. J is TRBJ2-6 and V is TRBV6-1, with D perhaps assigned TRBD1 or TRBD2 (5 bases each). Looked up from germline, CDR1 is MNHNS and CDR2 is SASEGT. This CDR3 is 15 amino acids long. V was pared by 6 bases and J by 2 bases, with 11 bases between. CDR3 in amino acids: CASRREGPGANVLTF. The CDR3 DNA reads TGTGCCAGCAGGAGAGAGGGGCCTGGGGCCAACGTCCTGACTTTC.

This clonotype was seen a handful of times. This sequence joins TRBV11-2 and TRBJ2-3, with 7 bases fitting TRBD2. V lost 5 bases, J lost 4 bases, and 9 bases stayed unmatched. The CDR3 covers 15 residues. Germline V gene data show CDR1 as SGHAT and CDR2 as FQNNGV. CDR3 residues: CASSPGGGRADTQYF. CDR3 sequence (DNA): TGTGCCAGCAGCCCGGGTGGCGGGAGAGCAGATACGCAGTATTTT.

This clonotype has a single count. The rearrangement links TRBV19 to TRBJ2-1; D is perhaps TRBD1 (5 bases). Trimming pared 6 bases from V and 7 bases from J, leaving 19 bases between. Per germline, CDR1 LNHDA and CDR2 SQIVND (reference sequence). The CDR3 loop spans 15 amino acids. CDR3 residues: CASSPHRSRANEQFF. The CDR3 nucleotides read TGTGCCAGTAGCCCCCACAGGTCGCGCGCAAATGAGCAGTTCTTC.

This clonotype was seen many times. The chain joins TRBV6-1 to TRBJ2-7, with D perhaps TRBD1 (6 bases). This CDR3 has 13 residues. Deletions cut 5 bases from V and 5 bases from J, with 13 bases between. Germline CDR1 reads MNHNS; CDR2 reads SASEGT. The DNA for the CDR3 is TGTGCCAGCAGTTATACAGGGCGCCACGAGCAGTACTTC. Amino acid sequence: CASSYTGRHEQYF.

The chain combines TRBV6-1 with TRBJ2-1; D is perhaps TRBD1 (5 bases). Germline V lookup: CDR1 MNHNS, CDR2 SASEGT. The CDR3 runs 13 residues. Trimming cost V 5 bases and J 8 bases, with 13 bases left between them. The CDR3 region is CASSSQGSDEQFF. CDR3 DNA sequence: TGTGCCAGCAGTTCCCAGGGCAGCGATGAGCAGTTCTTC.

This clonotype was found a few times. V usage is TRBV6-1 and J usage is TRBJ1-1, with no clear D. CDR3 length: 14 amino acids. V was pared by 6 bases and J by 7 bases, with 18 bases between. Germline V lookup: CDR1 MNHNS, CDR2 SASEGT. CDR3 coding DNA: TGTGCCAGCAGCCAAGACATGTCTGTCCTTGAAGCTTTCTTT. Residues: CASSQDMSVLEAFF.

This clonotype was picked up many times. The chain couples TRBV24-1 to TRBJ2-7, with D perhaps matching TRBD1 or TRBD2 (5 bases each). Deletions cut 4 bases from V and 5 bases from J, with 11 bases between. The CDR3 loop spans 13 amino acids. Germline assignment: CDR1 KGHDR and CDR2 SFDVKD. CDR3: CATSDGTRDEQYF. CDR3 nucleotides: TGTGCCACCAGTGACGGGACCCGAGACGAGCAGTACTTC.

The gene calls are TRBV4-2 and TRBJ2-2; 7 nucleotides align to TRBD2. This CDR3 comprises 15 residues. V was clipped by 0 bases and J by 4 bases; unmatched bases: 2. Germline V gives CDR1 LGHNA, CDR2 YNFKEQ. DNA of the CDR3: TGTGCCAGCAGCCAAGAGGGACTACGCACCGGGGAGCTGTTTTTT. It codes for CASSQEGLRTGELFF.

V usage is TRBV30 and J usage is TRBJ2-7; TRBD2 agrees at 8 bases. The CDR3 extends over 14 amino acids. Germline CDR1 reads GTSNPN; CDR2 reads SVGIG (reference sequence). V shed 3 bases and J 3 bases; nucleotides not matched to a gene: 7. The CDR3 nucleotides read TGTGCCTGGAGAGCCGGGACTAGTATCTACGAGCAGTACTTC. The encoded protein is CAWRAGTSIYEQYF. Together with reference TRBV30 and TRBJ2-7, the CDR3 gives the full variable domain: SQTIHQWPATLVQPVGSPLSLECTVEGTSNPNLYWYRQAAGRGLQLLFYSVGIGQISSEVPQNLSASRPQDRQFILSSKKLLLSDSGFYLCAWRAGTSIYEQYFGPGTRLTVT.

This clonotype was found many times. This chain links TRBV2 with TRBJ2-2; 8 bases fit TRBD1. Per germline, CDR1 SNHLY and CDR2 FYNNEI. The CDR3 covers 16 residues. Losses at the gene ends were 5 bases for V and 8 bases for J; bases not matched to a gene: 13. The CDR3 DNA reads as TGTGCCAGCAGTCTCATGGACAGGGCCCAAGGGGGGGAGCTGTTTTTT. It encodes CASSLMDRAQGGELFF.

DNA of the CDR3: TGTGCCAGCAGTGAGCGGGATTCCGCCTACAATGAGCAGTTCTTC. Protein sequence: CASSERDSAYNEQFF. The V call is TRBV6-4, the J call TRBJ2-1, with a possible D match to TRBD2 (6 bases). The CDR3 sequence is 15 residues long. Per germline, CDR1 MRHNA and CDR2 SNTAGT. V was shortened by 3 bases and J by 2 bases, with 11 bases between the two germline ends.

The chain carries TRBV4-1 and TRBJ1-2; D gene ambiguous. This CDR3 contains 16 residues. Germline assignment: CDR1 MGHRA and CDR2 YSYEKL. V gave up 4 bases and J gave up 2 bases, with 17 bases separating them. In DNA, the CDR3 is TGCGCCAGCAGCCCGAGTATAGCAGCAACCAACTATGGCTACACCTTC. Translation gives CASSPSIAATNYGYTF.

There are many counts of this clonotype. The chain carries TRBV12-3 or TRBV12-4 and TRBJ2-2, with TRBD1 as a possible D gene (5 bases). Trimming removed 2 bases at V and 4 bases at J, with 11 bases between. The CDR3 contains 15 residues. The CDR3 here is CASSLFIGVTGELFF. The CDR3 DNA reads TGTGCCAGCAGTTTATTCATAGGGGTCACCGGGGAGCTGTTTTTT.

This clonotype was observed a few times. This rearrangement joins TRBV28 to TRBJ2-5; D may match TRBD1 or TRBD2 (6 bases each). CDR1 is MDHEN, CDR2 SYDVKM, per germline. The CDR3 contains 12 residues. Trimming left V 8 bases short and J 5 bases short, with 12 bases between. CDR3 sequence (DNA): TGTGCCAGCGGTCAGGGGAGGGAGACCCAGTACTTC. It yields the protein CASGQGRETQYF.

This clonotype came up a few times. The chain carries TRBV5-6 and TRBJ1-1; tentatively, D is TRBD1 (5 bases). The germline gives CDR1 SGHDT, CDR2 YYEEEE. The germline V and J ends were trimmed by 7 bases and 1 base, with 11 bases remaining between them. The length of the CDR3 is 13 residues. Here the CDR3 reads CASQPTGNTEAFF. The CDR3 DNA is TGTGCCAGCCAACCTACAGGGAACACTGAAGCTTTCTTT.

This clonotype was picked up many times. The gene calls are TRBV6-5 and TRBJ1-4; TRBD1 aligns across 7 bases. Germline loops: CDR1 MNHEY, CDR2 SVGAGI. The CDR3 covers 16 residues. Trimming cost V 0 bases and J 5 bases; bases outside gene matches: 6. This chain's CDR3 is CASSYSGDSINEKLFF. The CDR3 DNA reads TGTGCCAGCAGTTACTCGGGGGACAGTATCAATGAAAAACTGTTTTTT.

The V call is TRBV7-8, the J call TRBJ2-3; D is perhaps TRBD2 (6 bases). V dropped 4 bases and J dropped 2 bases, with 10 bases sitting between them. Germline-derived CDR1 and CDR2 are SGHVS and FQNEAQ. The CDR3 length is 14 residues. The CDR3 is CASSCPSVTDTQYF. The CDR3, as DNA: TGTGCCAGCAGCTGCCCTAGCGTCACAGATACGCAGTATTTT. The entire variable domain, with the rest obtained from reference TRBV7-8 and TRBJ2-3, is as follows: GAGVSQSPRYKVAKRGQDVALRCDPISGHVSLFWYQQALGQGPEFLTYFQNEAQLDKSGLPSDRFFAERPEGSVSTLKIQRTQQEDSAVYLCASSCPSVTDTQYFGPGTRLTVL.

This clonotype has just a few counts. The chain is built from TRBV11-2 and TRBJ2-1, with a possible D match to TRBD2 (6 bases). This CDR3 contains 14 residues. The V end lost 5 bases, the J end lost 7 bases, and 15 bases lay between the germline ends. Germline CDR1 SGHAT, CDR2 FQNNGV. The CDR3 nucleotides read TGTGCCAGCAGCATGGGACTCTCTGGGAATGAGCAGTTCTTC. As protein: CASSMGLSGNEQFF.

This clonotype was found many times. The chain links TRBV12-3 or TRBV12-4 to TRBJ1-4, with D maybe TRBD1 (6 bases). The CDR3 contains 12 residues. The ends were cut back, 6 bases at V and 11 bases at J, with 13 bases in the middle. The DNA of the CDR3 is TGTGCCAGCAGCTCCAACACAGGGAAACTGTTTTTT. Protein: CASSSNTGKLFF.

The J gene is TRBJ1-2, the V gene TRBV9; 7 bases are shared with TRBD1. In germline, CDR1 is SGDLS, CDR2 YYNGEE. The CDR3 length is 14 residues. After removal of 4 bases from V and 2 bases from J, the junction contained 5 bases not matched to a gene. The CDR3 region is CASSNTTGNYGYTF. For the CDR3, the DNA is TGTGCCAGCAGCAACACGACAGGGAACTATGGCTACACCTTC.

This clonotype was counted between two and nine times. The V and J genes are TRBV10-3 and TRBJ1-1; 11 bases are a match to TRBD1. Germline loops: CDR1 ENHRY, CDR2 SYGVKD. V lost 5 bases and J lost 3; bases outside the gene matches: 8. The CDR3 totals 16 residues. CDR3 residues: CAISRDRGWVHTEAFF. The CDR3 DNA follows: TGTGCCATCAGTCGGGACAGGGGGTGGGTGCACACTGAAGCTTTCTTT.

This clonotype was picked up a small number of times. This chain connects TRBV18 to TRBJ1-3; D gene uncertain. Germline V gene data show CDR1 as KGHSH and CDR2 as LQKENI. The CDR3 contains 15 residues. V gave up 2 bases and J gave up 0 bases, with 8 bases separating them. The CDR3 sequence: CASSPVASSGNTIYF. The CDR3 nucleotides read TGTGCCAGCTCACCAGTCGCGAGCTCTGGAAACACCATATATTTT.

The rearrangement joins TRBV15 to TRBJ1-4, with D hard to call. The germline CDR1 and CDR2 sequences are LNHNV and YYDKDF (reference sequence). V lost 6 bases and J lost 12, with 23 bases in between. The CDR3 sequence is 15 residues long. CDR3 amino acids: CATSRSGEAREELFF. The DNA for the CDR3 is TGTGCCACCAGTCGATCCGGGGAAGCGCGAGAAGAACTGTTTTTT. The full variable domain, completed using reference TRBV15 and TRBJ1-4, is DAMVIQNPRYQVTQFGKPVTLSCSQTLNHNVMYWYQQKSSQAPKLLFHYYDKDFNNEADTPDNFQSRRPNTSFCFLDIRSPGLGDTAMYLCATSRSGEAREELFFGSGTQLSVL.